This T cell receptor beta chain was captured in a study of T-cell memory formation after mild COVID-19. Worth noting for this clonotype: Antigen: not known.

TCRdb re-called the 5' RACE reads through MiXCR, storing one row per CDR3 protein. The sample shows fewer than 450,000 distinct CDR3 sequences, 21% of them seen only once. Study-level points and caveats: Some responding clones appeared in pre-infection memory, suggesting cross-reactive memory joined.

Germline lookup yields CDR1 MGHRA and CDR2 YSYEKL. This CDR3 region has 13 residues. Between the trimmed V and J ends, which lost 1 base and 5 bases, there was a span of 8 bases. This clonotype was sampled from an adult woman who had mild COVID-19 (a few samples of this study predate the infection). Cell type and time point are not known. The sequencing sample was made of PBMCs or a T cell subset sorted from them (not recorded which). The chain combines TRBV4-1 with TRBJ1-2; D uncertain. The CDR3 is CASSQAEKYGYTF. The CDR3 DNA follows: TGCGCCAGCAGCCAAGCGGAGAAGTATGGCTACACCTTC.